The clone carrying this T cell receptor beta chain was found many times. Its antigen is not identified. With 6 bases removed from V and 8 bases from J, the gap between germline ends came to 20 bases. The CDR3 has 15 residues. The sample originates from a study of early T cells in non-severe SARS-CoV-2 infection. Study observations and caveats: A preference for anti-spike CD8 responses marked VDJdb matching, which missed private and CD4 specificities.

The TCR library protocol attached unique molecular identifiers to the individual cDNA molecules. Each CDR3 protein is one row after TCRdb ran MiXCR on the 5' RACE reads. In the table there are more than 20,000 distinct CDR3 sequences, about 5.1% of which are singletons. Material for sequencing was whole blood. The TCR sequence derives from an adult who was a healthcare worker with PCR-confirmed SARS-CoV-2 infection or an uninfected control (not recorded which). The J gene is TRBJ2-1, the V gene TRBV12-3 or TRBV12-4; D unresolved. DNA of the CDR3: TGTGCCAGCAGCCCTTTAGGAAGGTATGCCGATGAGCAGTTCTTC. Amino acid sequence: CASSPLGRYADEQFF.